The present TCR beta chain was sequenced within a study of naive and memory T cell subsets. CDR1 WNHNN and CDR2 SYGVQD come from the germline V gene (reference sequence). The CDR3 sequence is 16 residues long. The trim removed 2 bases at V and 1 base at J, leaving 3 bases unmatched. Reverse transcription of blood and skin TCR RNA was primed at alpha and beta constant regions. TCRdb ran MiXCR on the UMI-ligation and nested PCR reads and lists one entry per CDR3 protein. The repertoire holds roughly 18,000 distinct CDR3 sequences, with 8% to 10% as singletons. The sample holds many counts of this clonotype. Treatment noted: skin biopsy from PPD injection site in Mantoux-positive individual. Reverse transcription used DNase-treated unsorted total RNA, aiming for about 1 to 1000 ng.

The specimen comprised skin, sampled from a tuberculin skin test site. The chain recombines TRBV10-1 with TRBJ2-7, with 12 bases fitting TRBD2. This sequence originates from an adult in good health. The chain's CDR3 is CASSEHGLAGSYEQYF. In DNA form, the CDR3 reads TGCGCCAGCAGTGAGCATGGACTAGCGGGATCCTACGAGCAGTACTTC.